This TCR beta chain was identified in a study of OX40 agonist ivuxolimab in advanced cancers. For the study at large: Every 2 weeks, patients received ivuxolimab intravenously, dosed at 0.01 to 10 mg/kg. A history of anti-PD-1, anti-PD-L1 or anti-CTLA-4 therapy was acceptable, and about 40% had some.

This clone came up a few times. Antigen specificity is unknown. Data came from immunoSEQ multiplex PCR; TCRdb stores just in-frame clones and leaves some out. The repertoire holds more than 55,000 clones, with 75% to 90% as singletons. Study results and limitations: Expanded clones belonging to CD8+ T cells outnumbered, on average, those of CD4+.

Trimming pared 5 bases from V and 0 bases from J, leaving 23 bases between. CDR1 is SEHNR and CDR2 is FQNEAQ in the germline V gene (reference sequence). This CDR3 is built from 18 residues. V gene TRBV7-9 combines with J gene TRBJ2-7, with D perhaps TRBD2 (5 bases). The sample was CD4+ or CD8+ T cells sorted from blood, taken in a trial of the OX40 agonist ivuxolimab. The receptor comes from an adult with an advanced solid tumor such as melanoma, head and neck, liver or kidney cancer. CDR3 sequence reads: CASSPGVMVTGISYEQYF. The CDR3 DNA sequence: TGTGCCAGCAGCCCAGGAGTGATGGTGACGGGAATCTCCTACGAGCAGTACTTC.